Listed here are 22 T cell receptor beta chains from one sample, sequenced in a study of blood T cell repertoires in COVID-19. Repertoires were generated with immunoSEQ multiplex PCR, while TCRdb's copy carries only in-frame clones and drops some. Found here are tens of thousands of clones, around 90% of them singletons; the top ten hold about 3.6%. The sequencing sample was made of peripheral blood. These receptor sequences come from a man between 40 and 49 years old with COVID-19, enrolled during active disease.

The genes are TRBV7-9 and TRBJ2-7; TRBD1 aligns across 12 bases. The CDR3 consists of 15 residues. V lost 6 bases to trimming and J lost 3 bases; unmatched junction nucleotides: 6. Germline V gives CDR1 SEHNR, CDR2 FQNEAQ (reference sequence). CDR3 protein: CASRAGTGGIYEQYF. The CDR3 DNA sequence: TGTGCCAGCAGGGCCGGGACAGGGGGCATCTACGAGCAGTACTTC.

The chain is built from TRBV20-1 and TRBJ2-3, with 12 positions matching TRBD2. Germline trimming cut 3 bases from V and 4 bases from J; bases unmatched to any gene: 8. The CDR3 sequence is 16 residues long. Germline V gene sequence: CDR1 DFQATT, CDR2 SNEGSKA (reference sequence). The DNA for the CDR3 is TGCAGTGCTAGTGCTCTAGCGGGGGGGCTAGCAGATACGCAGTATTTT. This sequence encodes CSASALAGGLADTQYF.

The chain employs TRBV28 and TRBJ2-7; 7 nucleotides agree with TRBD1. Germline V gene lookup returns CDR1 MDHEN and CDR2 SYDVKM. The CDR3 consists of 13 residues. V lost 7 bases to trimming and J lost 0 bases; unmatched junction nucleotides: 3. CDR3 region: CASNGQASYEQYF. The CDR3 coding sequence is TGTGCCAGCAACGGACAGGCCTCCTACGAGCAGTACTTC.

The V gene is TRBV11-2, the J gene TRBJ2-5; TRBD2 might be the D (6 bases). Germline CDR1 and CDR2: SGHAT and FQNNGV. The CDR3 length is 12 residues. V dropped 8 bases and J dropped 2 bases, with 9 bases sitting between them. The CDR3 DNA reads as TGTGCCAGCGCGGGGACGCAAGAGACCCAGTACTTC. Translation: CASAGTQETQYF.

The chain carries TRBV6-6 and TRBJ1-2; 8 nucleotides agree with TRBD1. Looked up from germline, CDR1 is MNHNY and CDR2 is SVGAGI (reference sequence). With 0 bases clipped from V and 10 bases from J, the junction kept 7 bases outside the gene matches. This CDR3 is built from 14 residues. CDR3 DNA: TGTGCCAGCAGTTACTCGGAGGACAGGGAATTCTACACCTTC. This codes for CASSYSEDREFYTF.

This CDR3 reads CASSLPTPGRGSNEQFF. Written as DNA, the CDR3 is TGTGCCAGCAGCCTCCCCACTCCGGGACGGGGGAGTAATGAGCAGTTCTTC. The chain recombines TRBV7-9 with TRBJ2-1; a weak D match, TRBD2 (6 bases). Per germline, CDR1 SEHNR and CDR2 FQNEAQ (reference sequence). The CDR3 length is 17 residues. V dropped 5 bases and J dropped 7 bases, with 24 bases sitting between them.

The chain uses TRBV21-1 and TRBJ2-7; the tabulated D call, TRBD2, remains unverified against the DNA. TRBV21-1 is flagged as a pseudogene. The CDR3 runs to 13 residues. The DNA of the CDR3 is TGTGCCAGCAGCGGAACCGGGACCTACGAGCAGTACTTC. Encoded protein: CASSGTGTYEQYF.

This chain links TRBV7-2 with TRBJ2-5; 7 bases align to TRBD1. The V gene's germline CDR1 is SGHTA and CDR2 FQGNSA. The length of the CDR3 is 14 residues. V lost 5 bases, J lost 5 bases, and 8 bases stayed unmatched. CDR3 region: CASSPDRGRETQYF. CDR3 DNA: TGTGCCAGCAGCCCTGATAGGGGGCGTGAGACCCAGTACTTC.

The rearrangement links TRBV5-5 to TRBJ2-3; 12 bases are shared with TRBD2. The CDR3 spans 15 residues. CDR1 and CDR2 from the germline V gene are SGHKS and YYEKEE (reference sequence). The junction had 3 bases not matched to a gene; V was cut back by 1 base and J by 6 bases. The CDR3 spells CASSLQLAGGDTQYF. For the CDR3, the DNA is TGTGCCAGCAGCTTGCAGCTAGCGGGGGGGGATACGCAGTATTTT.

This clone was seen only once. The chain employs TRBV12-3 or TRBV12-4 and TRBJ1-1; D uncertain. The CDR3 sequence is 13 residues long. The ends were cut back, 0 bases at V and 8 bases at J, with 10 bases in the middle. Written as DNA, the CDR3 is TGTGCCAGCAGTTTAGCGCCAGGTTTAGAAGCTTTCTTT. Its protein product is CASSLAPGLEAFF.

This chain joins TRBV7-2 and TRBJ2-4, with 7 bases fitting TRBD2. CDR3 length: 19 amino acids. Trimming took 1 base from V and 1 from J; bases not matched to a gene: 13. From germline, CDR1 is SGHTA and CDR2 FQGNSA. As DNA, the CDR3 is TGTGCCAGCAGCTTAGACCGCGCCCGCGGGAGAGTCGCCAAAAACATTCAGTACTTC. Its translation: CASSLDRARGRVAKNIQYF.

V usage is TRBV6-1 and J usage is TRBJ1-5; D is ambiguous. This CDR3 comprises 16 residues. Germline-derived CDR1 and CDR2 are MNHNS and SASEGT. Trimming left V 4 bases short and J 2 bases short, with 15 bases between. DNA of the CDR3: TGTGCCAGCAGTGCCCTTAGTAGCGATGGCAATCAGCCCCAGCATTTT. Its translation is CASSALSSDGNQPQHF.

The CDR3 loop is CASSQEGGLTYEQYF. As DNA, the CDR3 is TGCGCCAGCAGCCAAGAGGGAGGACTGACCTACGAGCAGTACTTC. The chain carries TRBV4-1 and TRBJ2-7; perhaps TRBD2 as D (6 bases). The V end was cut by 0 bases, the J end by 2 bases, with 11 bases between. Germline V gene sequence: CDR1 MGHRA, CDR2 YSYEKL. CDR3 length equals 15 residues.

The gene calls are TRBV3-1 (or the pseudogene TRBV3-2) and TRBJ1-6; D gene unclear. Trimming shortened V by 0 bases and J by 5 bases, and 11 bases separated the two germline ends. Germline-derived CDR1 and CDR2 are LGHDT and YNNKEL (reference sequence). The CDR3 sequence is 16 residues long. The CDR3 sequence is CASSQDLSQNNSPLHF. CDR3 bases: TGTGCCAGCAGCCAAGATTTGTCACAGAATAATTCACCCCTCCACTTT.

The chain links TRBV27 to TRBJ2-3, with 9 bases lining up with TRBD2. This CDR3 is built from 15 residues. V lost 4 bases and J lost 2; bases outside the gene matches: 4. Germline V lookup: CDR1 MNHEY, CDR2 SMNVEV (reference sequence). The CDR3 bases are TGTGCCAGCAGTTCTAGCGGGGACCTCACAGATACGCAGTATTTT. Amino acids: CASSSSGDLTDTQYF.

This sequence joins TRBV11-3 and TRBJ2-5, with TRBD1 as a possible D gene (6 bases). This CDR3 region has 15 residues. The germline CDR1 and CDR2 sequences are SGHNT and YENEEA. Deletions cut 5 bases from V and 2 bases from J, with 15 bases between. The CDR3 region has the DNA TGTGCCAGCAGCCAGGGGCCGGGTGGGCAAGAGACCCAGTACTTC. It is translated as CASSQGPGGQETQYF.

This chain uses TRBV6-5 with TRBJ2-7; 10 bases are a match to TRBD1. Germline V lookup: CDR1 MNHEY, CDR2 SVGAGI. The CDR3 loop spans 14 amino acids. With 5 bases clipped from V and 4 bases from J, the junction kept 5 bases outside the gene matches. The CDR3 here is CASSLRDRGYEQYF. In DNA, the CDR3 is TGTGCCAGCAGTCTAAGGGACAGGGGTTACGAGCAGTACTTC.

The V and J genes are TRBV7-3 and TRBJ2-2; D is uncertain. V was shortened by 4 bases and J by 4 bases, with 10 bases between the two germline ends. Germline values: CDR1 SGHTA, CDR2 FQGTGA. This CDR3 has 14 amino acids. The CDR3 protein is CASSSGLLTGELFF. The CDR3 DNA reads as TGTGCCAGCAGCTCTGGGCTCCTCACCGGGGAGCTGTTTTTT. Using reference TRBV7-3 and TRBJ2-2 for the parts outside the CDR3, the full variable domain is GAGVSQTPSNKVTEKGKYVELRCDPISGHTALYWYRQSLGQGPEFLIYFQGTGAADDSGLPNDRFFAVRPEGSVSTLKIQRTERGDSAVYLCASSSGLLTGELFFGEGSRLTVL.

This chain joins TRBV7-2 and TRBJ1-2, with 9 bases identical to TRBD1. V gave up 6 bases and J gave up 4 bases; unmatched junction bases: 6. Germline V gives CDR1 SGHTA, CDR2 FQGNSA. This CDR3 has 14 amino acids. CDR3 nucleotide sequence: TGTGCCAGCAGACCTGAGACAGGGGGCTATGGCTACACCTTC. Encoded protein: CASRPETGGYGYTF.

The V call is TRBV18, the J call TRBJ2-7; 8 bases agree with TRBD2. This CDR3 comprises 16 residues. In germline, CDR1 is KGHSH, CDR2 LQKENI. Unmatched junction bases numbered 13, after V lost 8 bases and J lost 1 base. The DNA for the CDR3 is TGTGCCAGCCGACCCCCAAGCGGGGGCTTATCCTACGAGCAGTACTTC. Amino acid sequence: CASRPPSGGLSYEQYF.

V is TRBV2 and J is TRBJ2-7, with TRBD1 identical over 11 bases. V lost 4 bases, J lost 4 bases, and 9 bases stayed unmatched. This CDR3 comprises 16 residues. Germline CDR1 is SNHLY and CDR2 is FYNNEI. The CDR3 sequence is CASSVRDRGRVYEQYF. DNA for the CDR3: TGTGCCAGCAGTGTAAGGGACAGGGGGAGGGTATACGAGCAGTACTTC. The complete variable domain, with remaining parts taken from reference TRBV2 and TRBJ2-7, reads EPEVTQTPSHQVTQMGQEVILRCVPISNHLYFYWYRQILGQKVEFLVSFYNNEISEKSEIFDDQFSVERPDGSNFTLKIRSTKLEDSAMYFCASSVRDRGRVYEQYFGPGTRLTVT.

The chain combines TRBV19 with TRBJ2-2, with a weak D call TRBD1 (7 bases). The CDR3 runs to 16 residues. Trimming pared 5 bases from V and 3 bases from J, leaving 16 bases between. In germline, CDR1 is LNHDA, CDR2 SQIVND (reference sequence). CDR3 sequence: CASSVRTGGDTGELFF. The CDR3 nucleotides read TGTGCCAGTAGTGTCCGGACAGGCGGGGACACCGGGGAGCTGTTTTTT.